Below, 10 T cell receptor beta chains from the same sample are listed, as sequenced in a study of blood T cell repertoires in COVID-19. Repertoires were generated with immunoSEQ multiplex PCR, while TCRdb's copy carries only in-frame clones and drops some. The table has fewer than 200,000 clones, 79% seen once. The sample consisted of peripheral blood. The receptors derive from a woman aged 60 to 75 with COVID-19, enrolled during active disease.

This clone came up once. The chain combines TRBV28 with TRBJ1-4, with D unclear. The CDR3 runs 15 residues. CDR1 is MDHEN and CDR2 is SYDVKM in the germline V gene. The ends were cut back, 7 bases at V and 0 bases at J, with 12 bases in the middle. DNA for the CDR3: TGTGCCAGCAATTCTATCGGGGCAACTAATGAAAAACTGTTTTTT. Its translation: CASNSIGATNEKLFF.

This clone was detected once. The chain links TRBV5-1 to TRBJ1-2; a weak D match, TRBD1 (6 bases). CDR3 length: 14 residues. Germline CDR1 reads SGHRS; CDR2 reads YFSETQ. V was clipped by 1 base and J by 7 bases, with 14 bases between them. The CDR3 loop is CASSLPSPTGGYTF. The CDR3 nucleotides read TGCGCCAGCAGCTTGCCGTCCCCGACAGGTGGCTACACCTTC.

The V call is TRBV25-1, the J call TRBJ2-7; 11 bases are shared with TRBD1. CDR1 and CDR2 from the germline V gene are MGHDK and SYGVNS. V was clipped by 6 bases and J by 6 bases; unmatched bases: 1. The CDR3 covers 12 residues. The chain's CDR3 is CASRDRGREQYV. The CDR3 DNA reads TGTGCCAGCAGGGACAGGGGGCGCGAGCAGTACGTC.

This sequence joins TRBV10-1 and TRBJ2-1; 9 positions agree with TRBD2. CDR3 length: 16 residues. With V trimmed by 3 bases and J by 5 bases, 8 bases remained unmatched. Germline CDR1 reads WNHNN; CDR2 reads SYGVQD (reference sequence). CDR3 residues: CASSERASGDHNEQFF. DNA for the CDR3: TGCGCCAGCAGTGAAAGGGCTAGCGGGGACCACAATGAGCAGTTCTTC.

The chain uses TRBV2 and TRBJ1-6; TRBD1 matches 8 bases. The CDR3 sequence is 14 residues long. Germline values: CDR1 SNHLY, CDR2 FYNNEI. V was clipped by 4 bases and J by 7 bases; unmatched bases: 3. The DNA of the CDR3 is TGTGCCAGCAGTGCTACAGGGGGAAATTCACCCCTCCACTTT. Its protein is CASSATGGNSPLHF.

The V gene is TRBV3-1 (or the pseudogene TRBV3-2), the J gene TRBJ1-6, with D tentatively TRBD1 (5 bases). This CDR3 region has 18 residues. Germline-derived CDR1 and CDR2 are LGHDT and YNNKEL (reference sequence). The V gene lost 0 bases and the J gene lost 1 base, with 13 bases spanning the gap. CDR3 in DNA: TGTGCCAGCAGCCAAGACTGGGGTGGGGCATCCTATAATTCACCCCTCCACTTT. It translates to CASSQDWGGASYNSPLHF.

The J gene is TRBJ1-1, the V gene TRBV28; D is uncertain. In germline, CDR1 is MDHEN, CDR2 SYDVKM. The CDR3 extends over 12 amino acids. V was trimmed by 4 bases and J by 11 bases, leaving 14 bases between them. The CDR3 sequence is CASSSPPSTAFF. The CDR3, as DNA: TGTGCCAGCAGTTCCCCCCCCTCTACTGCTTTCTTT.

The rearrangement links TRBV10-3 to TRBJ2-3; TRBD2 matches 14 bases. The CDR3 has 19 residues. V trimming: 0 bases; J trimming: 4 bases; junction bases outside the gene matches: 9. Looked up from germline, CDR1 is ENHRY and CDR2 is SYGVKD. CDR3 sequence (DNA): TGTGCCATCAGTGAGTCGTGGACTAGCGGGGGGAGGGGCCCAGATACGCAGTATTTT. As protein: CAISESWTSGGRGPDTQYF.

The chain carries TRBV19 and TRBJ1-1; a possible D gene is TRBD1 (5 bases). This CDR3 is built from 11 residues. Germline assignment: CDR1 LNHDA and CDR2 SQIVND (reference sequence). V dropped 9 bases and J dropped 4 bases, with 9 bases sitting between them. The CDR3 sequence: CASKRGTEAFF. The CDR3 nucleotides are TGTGCCAGCAAAAGGGGCACTGAAGCTTTCTTT.

A note on this clone: This specimen includes other DNA sequences encoding the same CDR3. The CDR3 bases are TGCGCCAGCAGCCTTGATCAACAGGGCCACAATGAGCAGTTCTTC. Translated, it gives CASSLDQQGHNEQFF. This chain uses TRBV5-1 with TRBJ2-1, with D perhaps matching TRBD1 (6 bases). The CDR3 has 15 amino acids. V lost 4 bases, J lost 5 bases, and 16 bases lay in between. CDR1 and CDR2 (germline): SGHRS, YFSETQ.